The sequence of this T cell receptor (beta chain) was determined in a study of identifying expanded T cells in peripheral blood. V was cut by 4 bases and J by 6 bases, with 17 bases left in between. The germline gives CDR1 LGHNA, CDR2 YNFKEQ. There are 15 residues in the CDR3. Collection occurred without any documented infections or immune events in donors. Assay: immunoSEQ multiplex PCR; the TCRdb copy retains only in-frame clones and omits some. The table has approximately 100,000 clones, 87% seen once. About this clone itself: The target antigen is unknown.

Study conclusions and caveats: Over approximately two and four weeks, about 15 and 19 clones changed, versus around 1.3 between replicates.

Sequencing was carried out using blood. This receptor was obtained from a person between 18 and 70 years old in good health. The chain uses TRBV4-2 and TRBJ2-3; perhaps TRBD2 as D (6 bases). The CDR3 region has the DNA TGTGCCAGCAGCCTCACGCGGGGCTCGGGGGATACGCAGTATTTT. Translation: CASSLTRGSGDTQYF.